This TCR beta chain derives from a study of beta chain features in type 1 diabetes. On this clone itself: What it recognizes is unknown.

One heparinised blood draw, averaging about 116 mL, came from each donor. Germline V CDR1 and CDR2: SGHTA, FQGNSA. The ends lost 1 base at V and 8 bases at J; junction bases unmatched: 5. The CDR3 contains 14 residues. Study conclusions and caveats: TCRB CDR3s were moderately but significantly shorter in Type 1 diabetes patients in all four CD4+ subsets.

The sequenced template was cDNA made from the entire isolated RNA. Produced via immunoSEQ multiplex PCR; TCRdb's table is partial and in-frame only. The data show tens of thousands of clones, roughly three fifths seen once. The origin of this receptor is a woman between 18 and 30 years old in good health. The genes are TRBV7-2 and TRBJ1-2; 9 bases map to TRBD1. Sequenced material: Tregs from blood. CDR3 coding DNA: TGTGCCAGCAGCTTAGTTGGACAGGGGCGCGGCTACACCTTC. It specifies CASSLVGQGRGYTF.